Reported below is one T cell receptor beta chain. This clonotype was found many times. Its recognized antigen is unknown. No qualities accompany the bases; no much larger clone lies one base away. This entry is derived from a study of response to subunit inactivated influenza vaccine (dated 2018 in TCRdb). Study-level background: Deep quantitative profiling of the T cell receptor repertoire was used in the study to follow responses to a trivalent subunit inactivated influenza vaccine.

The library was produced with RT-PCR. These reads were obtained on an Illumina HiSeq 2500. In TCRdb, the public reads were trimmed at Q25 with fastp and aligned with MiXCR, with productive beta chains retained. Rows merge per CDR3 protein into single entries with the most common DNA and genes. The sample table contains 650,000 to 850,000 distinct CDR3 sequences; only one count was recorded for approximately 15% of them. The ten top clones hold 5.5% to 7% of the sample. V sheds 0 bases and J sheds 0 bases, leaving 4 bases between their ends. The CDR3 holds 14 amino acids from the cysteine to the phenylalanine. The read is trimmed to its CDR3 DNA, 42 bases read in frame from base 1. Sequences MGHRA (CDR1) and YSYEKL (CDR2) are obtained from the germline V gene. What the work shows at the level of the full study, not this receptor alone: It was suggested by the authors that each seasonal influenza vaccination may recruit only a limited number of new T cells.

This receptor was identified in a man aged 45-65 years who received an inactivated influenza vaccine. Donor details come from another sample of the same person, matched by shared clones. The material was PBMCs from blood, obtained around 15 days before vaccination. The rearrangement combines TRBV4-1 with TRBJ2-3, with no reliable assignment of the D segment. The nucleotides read TGCGCCAGCAGCCAAGATCCTAGCACAGATACGCAGTATTTT. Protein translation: CASSQDPSTDTQYF.